The 32 T cell receptor beta chains presented below share a single source sample, sequenced in a study of post-analysis software for immune sequencing data. Prepared libraries of TCR beta cDNA carried unique molecular identifiers. MiXCR, run by TCRdb on the PCR reads, gives a single entry per CDR3 protein. The table lists hundreds of thousands of distinct CDR3 sequences, 25% to 30% of them singletons. Study-wide findings and caveats: Controls showed lower frequencies than patients for five TRBV segments, and TRBV5-6, TRBV5-1 and TRBV20-1 were among these.

Their specific antigens are unknown. Specimen: blood. These TCRs come from a girl between 10 and 17 years old with multiple sclerosis.

In this sample, this clonotype turned up a few times. The rearrangement links TRBV29-1 to TRBJ2-7; tentatively, D is TRBD2 (5 bases). Germline CDR1 SQVTM, CDR2 ANQGSEA. The CDR3 loop spans 13 amino acids. Trimming took off 7 bases at V and 3 bases at J, with 16 bases between the two ends. The CDR3 here is CSAFGGSGYEQYF. The CDR3 bases are TGCAGCGCCTTCGGCGGGTCTGGCTACGAGCAGTACTTC.

This clonotype turned up a few times. V and J are TRBV6-5 and TRBJ2-1, with 9 bases aligning to TRBD1. V lost 2 bases, J lost 4 bases, and 18 bases stayed unmatched. The CDR3 has 20 residues. From germline, CDR1 is MNHEY and CDR2 SVGAGI. CDR3 nucleotides: TGTGCCAGCAGTTACCCAAAACCGGGACAGGGTAAGGGACGGTACAATGAGCAGTTCTTC. This encodes CASSYPKPGQGKGRYNEQFF.

This clonotype was seen only a few times. This chain links TRBV5-1 with TRBJ2-1; tentatively, D is TRBD2 (5 bases). Trimming stripped 4 bases from V and 5 bases from J, with 13 bases between. Germline V gene lookup returns CDR1 SGHRS and CDR2 YFSETQ. CDR3 length equals 14 residues. The CDR3, as DNA: TGCGCCAGCAGCGTTAGGGAGTTAGACAATGAGCAGTTCTTC. Its protein product is CASSVRELDNEQFF.

The V and J genes are TRBV4-2 and TRBJ2-2; tentatively, D is TRBD2 (5 bases). The CDR3 contains 16 residues. Germline V gene data show CDR1 as LGHNA and CDR2 as YNFKEQ. V was clipped by 1 base and J by 1 base, with 10 bases between them. The CDR3 loop reads CASSQGPEGNTGELFF. CDR3 coding DNA: TGTGCCAGCAGCCAAGGGCCTGAGGGGAACACCGGGGAGCTGTTTTTT.

V and J are TRBV6-5 and TRBJ2-3; maybe TRBD2 (6 bases). Deletions cut 6 bases from V and 3 bases from J, with 19 bases between. The germline CDR1 and CDR2 sequences are MNHEY and SVGAGI. The CDR3 extends over 16 amino acids. The CDR3 is CASRTFRGSRTDTQYF. CDR3 coding DNA: TGTGCCAGCAGGACCTTCCGGGGGAGCAGAACAGATACGCAGTATTTT.

This chain uses TRBV7-2 with TRBJ2-7, with TRBD2 as a possible D gene (6 bases). With the DNA end fitting TRBJ2-4 better, the J assignment may be wrong. Germline loops: CDR1 SGHTA, CDR2 FQGNSA. The CDR3 totals 15 residues. The CDR3 is CASSPPRGPENIQYF. The CDR3 bases are TGTGCCAGCAGCCCTCCGCGGGGCCCAGAGAACATTCAGTACTTC.

As regards this clonotype: It may be a read error: a sequence one base away is much more abundant. This chain links TRBV28 with TRBJ1-1; D not resolved. The CDR3 contains 11 residues. Germline assignment: CDR1 MDHEN and CDR2 SYDVKM. Trimming took 7 bases from V and 1 from J, leaving 4 bases between them. CDR3 residues: CASTGNTEAFF. The CDR3 DNA reads TGTGCCAGCACAGGGAACACTGAAGCTTTCTTT.

The chain uses TRBV6-4 and TRBJ2-1; D not resolved. This CDR3 comprises 14 residues. Germline lookup yields CDR1 MRHNA and CDR2 SNTAGT. Trimming took off 4 bases at V and 0 bases at J, with 7 bases between the two ends. CDR3 residues: CASSGTDSYNEQFF. The CDR3 nucleotides read TGTGCCAGCAGTGGGACGGACTCCTACAATGAGCAGTTCTTC.

This sequence joins TRBV3-1 and TRBJ2-5; 13 bases fit TRBD2. The V gene end was trimmed by 0 bases and the J gene end by 13 bases; junction bases not matched to a gene: 5. The CDR3 extends over 14 amino acids. The V gene's germline CDR1 is LGHDT and CDR2 YNNKEL (reference sequence). This CDR3 reads CASSQDTSGGARYF. The DNA of the CDR3 is TGTGCCAGCAGCCAAGATACTAGCGGGGGGGCCCGGTACTTC.

This chain joins TRBV25-1 and TRBJ1-6; D is ambiguous. V lost 5 bases to trimming and J lost 10 bases, with 15 bases between them. From germline, CDR1 is MGHDK and CDR2 SYGVNS. The CDR3 covers 14 residues. The CDR3 DNA sequence: TGTGCCAGCAGTCAGATTCGGGAATTCTCACCCCTCCACTTT. Translation: CASSQIREFSPLHF.

As DNA, the CDR3 is TGTGCCATCAGTGACGGGACAGGAGGCAACAATGAGCAGTTCTTC. Translated: CAISDGTGGNNEQFF. This chain uses TRBV10-3 with TRBJ2-1; 8 bases align to TRBD1. Germline-derived CDR1 and CDR2 are ENHRY and SYGVKD. Germline trimming cut 3 bases from V and 5 bases from J; bases unmatched to any gene: 6. CDR3 length equals 15 residues.

This clonotype was picked up a small number of times. One end of the junction varies from germline; a read error may be responsible. The chain uses TRBV7-2 and TRBJ2-1; 9 bases are a match to TRBD2. The CDR3 runs to 15 residues. CDR1 and CDR2 from the germline V gene are SGHTA and FQGNSA. The CDR3, as DNA: TGTGCCAACAGCGGGGGGACCCAAGCTTACAATGAGCAGTTCTTC. This codes for CANSGGTQAYNEQFF. Complete variable domain (other parts from reference TRBV7-2 and TRBJ2-1): GAGVSQSPSNKVTEKGKDVELRCDPISGHTALYWYRQSLGQGLEFLIYFQGNSAPDKSGLPSDRFSAERTGGSVSTLTIQRTQQEDSAVYLCANSGGTQAYNEQFFGPGTRLTVL.

J is TRBJ2-1 and V is TRBV20-1; 10 bases match TRBD2. The CDR3 is 16 amino acids. Losses at the gene ends were 1 base for V and 1 base for J; bases not matched to a gene: 4. The germline gives CDR1 DFQATT, CDR2 SNEGSKA (reference sequence). CDR3 region: CSARVASGSSYNEQFF. DNA of the CDR3: TGCAGTGCTAGAGTTGCTAGCGGGAGTTCCTACAATGAGCAGTTCTTC.

The V call is TRBV5-1, the J call TRBJ1-2; 10 nucleotides line up with TRBD1. The V gene's germline CDR1 is SGHRS and CDR2 YFSETQ. The CDR3 runs to 14 residues. The ends lost 3 bases at V and 8 bases at J; junction bases unmatched: 7. This CDR3 is CASSWLGTGEGYTF. CDR3 nucleotides: TGCGCCAGCAGCTGGTTAGGGACAGGGGAAGGCTACACCTTC.

This clonotype was observed a handful of times. The rearrangement joins TRBV4-3 to TRBJ2-7; D is undetermined. CDR1 is LGHNA, CDR2 YSLEER, per germline. Trimming took off 2 bases at V and 4 bases at J, with 9 bases between the two ends. The CDR3 is made up of 13 amino acids. CDR3 nucleotides: TGCGCCAGCAGCCAATTCCGTGGGTACGAGCAGTACTTC. It specifies CASSQFRGYEQYF.

This sequence joins TRBV6-2 or TRBV6-3 and TRBJ2-5; the match to TRBD1 covers 7 bases. From germline, CDR1 is MNHEY and CDR2 SVGEGT. The CDR3 length is 16 residues. The V gene end was trimmed by 8 bases and the J gene end by 2 bases; junction bases not matched to a gene: 14. CDR3 residues: CASRLRRQGSQETQYF. CDR3 nucleotides: TGTGCCAGCCGTCTCCGCCGACAGGGCTCGCAAGAGACCCAGTACTTC.

The gene calls are TRBV7-2 and TRBJ2-6; TRBD2 might be the D (6 bases). The CDR3 contains 16 residues. CDR1 SGHTA and CDR2 FQGNSA come from the germline V gene. V was trimmed by 4 bases and J by 4 bases, leaving 14 bases between them. CDR3 in amino acids: CASSYPIGGGANVLTF. The CDR3 nucleotides read TGTGCCAGCAGCTACCCGATCGGGGGAGGGGCCAACGTCCTGACTTTC.

As regards this clonotype: With a much larger clone just one base away, this may be a read error. The chain carries TRBV9 and TRBJ2-5; TRBD2 matches at 10 bases. The CDR3 is 15 residues long. Trimming took 1 base from V and 4 from J; bases not matched to a gene: 4. Germline V CDR1 and CDR2: SGDLS, YYNGEE. In DNA form, the CDR3 reads TGTGCCAGCAGCGTATTACTAGCGGGACGAGAGACCCAGTACTTC. Encoded protein: CASSVLLAGRETQYF. Based on the CDR3 plus reference TRBV9 and TRBJ2-5, the full variable domain is DSGVTQTPKHLITATGQRVTLRCSPRSGDLSVYWYQQSLDQGLQFLIQYYNGEERAKGNILERFSAQQFPDLHSELNLSSLELGDSALYFCASSVLLAGRETQYFGPGTRLLVL.

The rearrangement links TRBV6-5 to TRBJ2-1; D remains unclear. The CDR3 totals 14 residues. The germline gives CDR1 MNHEY, CDR2 SVGAGI. V was pared by 2 bases and J by 8 bases, with 13 bases between. The CDR3 bases are TGTGCCAGCAGTTACGCTTACCGTCAGGATGAGCAGTTCTTC. Protein: CASSYAYRQDEQFF.

The CDR3 nucleotides read TGTGCCAGCAGCTTAGGGCTAAGGGTTGGCACAGATACGCAGTATTTT. Protein: CASSLGLRVGTDTQYF. The V and J genes are TRBV7-2 and TRBJ2-3, with D uncertain. Trimming took 1 base from V and 1 from J, leaving 12 bases between them. The CDR3 is made up of 16 amino acids. The germline V gene encodes CDR1 SGHTA and CDR2 FQGNSA.

The V call is TRBV29-1, the J call TRBJ1-1; D ambiguous. Germline-derived CDR1 and CDR2 are SQVTM and ANQGSEA. The CDR3 loop spans 13 amino acids. V lost 3 bases and J lost 0, with 8 bases in between. The CDR3 DNA is TGCAGCGTTGAGATGATCATGAACACTGAAGCTTTCTTT. Protein sequence: CSVEMIMNTEAFF.

The rearrangement uses TRBV3-1 and TRBJ2-3; TRBD2 is a possible D gene (7 bases). The germline V gene encodes CDR1 LGHDT and CDR2 YNNKEL (reference sequence). V was pared by 0 bases and J by 7 bases, with 11 bases between. This CDR3 spans 14 amino acids. The CDR3 sequence: CASSQEGGRNTQYF. The CDR3 nucleotides read TGTGCCAGCAGCCAAGAGGGGGGGCGGAATACGCAGTATTTT.

This clonotype was seen a handful of times. The V and J genes are TRBV12-5 and TRBJ2-2; 10 bases match TRBD2. The CDR3 consists of 15 residues. The V and J ends lost 7 bases and 9 bases, in that order; junction bases with no gene match: 11. Germline V gene sequence: CDR1 LGHNT, CDR2 FRNRAP. In nucleotides, the CDR3 is TGTGCTAGTGAACTCGGGCTAGCGGGAGAGAGGGAGCTGTTTTTT. This translates into CASELGLAGERELFF. Combining the CDR3 with reference TRBV12-5 and TRBJ2-2 gives the whole variable domain DARVTQTPRHKVTEMGQEVTMRCQPILGHNTVFWYRQTMMQGLELLAYFRNRAPLDDSGMPKDRFSAEMPDATLATLKIQPSEPRDSAVYFCASELGLAGERELFFGEGSRLTVL.

This clonotype was observed a handful of times. The chain has TRBV12-3 or TRBV12-4 and TRBJ2-1; 9 nucleotides match TRBD1. V was clipped by 0 bases and J by 5 bases; unmatched bases: 8. The CDR3 is 17 residues long. CDR3 residues: CASSLAVGTGKDNEQFF. For the CDR3, the DNA is TGTGCCAGCAGTTTAGCCGTGGGGACAGGGAAGGACAATGAGCAGTTCTTC.

The chain carries TRBV7-9 and TRBJ2-7, with D tentatively TRBD1 or TRBD2 (5 bases each). Judging by the DNA end, TRBJ2-5 fits better; the J call may be wrong. From germline, CDR1 is SEHNR and CDR2 FQNEAQ (reference sequence). This CDR3 spans 16 amino acids. Here the CDR3 reads CASSFMTGAAYQTQYF. CDR3 nucleotide sequence: TGTGCCAGCAGCTTTATGACCGGGGCGGCCTATCAGACCCAGTACTTC.

The J gene is TRBJ2-3, the V gene TRBV6-2 or TRBV6-3, with D possibly matching TRBD1 (6 bases). The CDR3 extends over 12 amino acids. V was clipped by 10 bases and J by 4 bases, with 12 bases between them. The V gene's germline CDR1 is MNHEY and CDR2 SVGEGT. The chain's CDR3 is CATGRGADTQYF. CDR3 in DNA: TGTGCCACCGGCAGGGGTGCAGATACGCAGTATTTT.

Turning to this clonotype: A single base separates this from a much larger clone, so it may be a read error. The gene calls are TRBV5-1 and TRBJ2-1; D is ambiguous. The CDR3 spans 13 residues. Germline V lookup: CDR1 SGHRS, CDR2 YFSETQ. CDR3 region: CASSLGTVNGQFF. Written as DNA, the CDR3 is TGCGCCAGCAGCTTGGGAACAGTCAATGGGCAGTTCTTC.

In its sample, this clonotype was seen a few times. This rearrangement joins TRBV20-1 to TRBJ2-6; D is unresolved. Germline CDR1 and CDR2: DFQATT and SNEGSKA (reference sequence). Trimming removed 2 bases from V and 4 bases from J, with 12 bases in between. The CDR3 spans 15 residues. As DNA, the CDR3 is TGCAGTGCTAGACCTCTGTCAGCCGGGGCCAACGTCCTGACTTTC. Protein: CSARPLSAGANVLTF.

The chain combines TRBV9 with TRBJ2-1; 9 bases map to TRBD2. CDR1 is SGDLS and CDR2 is YYNGEE in the germline V gene. The length of the CDR3 is 16 residues. V dropped 2 bases and J dropped 6; count of bases not matched to a gene: 9. The CDR3 nucleotides read TGTGCCAGCAGCGTCCCAGCGGGAGGCTCGGTCAATGAGCAGTTCTTC. Amino acids: CASSVPAGGSVNEQFF.

The table lists this clonotype with a few counts. The V and J genes are TRBV7-2 and TRBJ2-7, with 7 bases lining up with TRBD1. The CDR3 runs 14 residues. Germline CDR1 and CDR2: SGHTA and FQGNSA. V lost 0 bases to trimming and J lost 6 bases; unmatched junction nucleotides: 5. For the CDR3, the DNA is TGTGCCAGCAGCTTAGCAGGGGGCTATCGCGAGCAGTACTTC. Encoded protein: CASSLAGGYREQYF. Full variable domain (outside the CDR3, taken from reference TRBV7-2 and TRBJ2-7): GAGVSQSPSNKVTEKGKDVELRCDPISGHTALYWYRQSLGQGLEFLIYFQGNSAPDKSGLPSDRFSAERTGGSVSTLTIQRTQQEDSAVYLCASSLAGGYREQYFGPGTRLTVT.

V gene TRBV29-1 combines with J gene TRBJ2-1, with TRBD2 identical over 11 bases. Germline V gene sequence: CDR1 SQVTM, CDR2 ANQGSEA. This CDR3 is built from 14 residues. The V and J ends lost 6 bases and 4 bases, in that order; junction bases with no gene match: 5. The CDR3 region is CSVKTSGAYNEQFF. The CDR3 coding sequence is TGCAGCGTGAAGACTAGCGGGGCGTACAATGAGCAGTTCTTC.

CDR3 in amino acids: CASSQDLMGQTQYF. In DNA form, the CDR3 reads TGTGCCAGCAGCCAAGATCTGATGGGACAAACCCAGTACTTC. This chain uses TRBV3-1 with TRBJ2-5; weak D call: TRBD1 (6 bases). CDR1 and CDR2 from the germline V gene are LGHDT and YNNKEL (reference sequence). Trimming pared 0 bases from V and 8 bases from J, leaving 13 bases between. The CDR3 has 14 amino acids.